These T cell receptor beta chains were read from a single sample in a study of T cells in Graves' hyperthyroidism and ophthalmopathy. Via MiXCR, TCRdb re-called the multiplex PCR reads, giving one row per CDR3 protein. The data hold about 290,000 distinct CDR3 sequences, with approximately 14% observed a single time. Sequenced input: blood. The receptors were sampled from a woman between 45 and 65 years old with Graves' hyperthyroidism that later progressed to Graves' ophthalmopathy. Both conserved end residues are trimmed from each CDR3. A D gene is named only where the DNA matches it firmly.

CDR3,V,J,D
ASSLGAAITDTQY,TRBV5-1,TRBJ2-3,NA
ASYLGGYT,TRBV6-2/TRBV6-3,TRBJ1-2,NA
ASSPWGKPPYEQY,TRBV19,TRBJ2-7,NA
ASSLGVHTGYEQF,TRBV12-3/TRBV12-4,TRBJ2-1,NA
ASSFLAPGLAGGGWETQY,TRBV6-2/TRBV6-3,TRBJ2-5,TRBD2
AWSVRGRRNTEAF,TRBV30,TRBJ1-1,NA
SAREGTSGYNEQF,TRBV20-1,TRBJ2-1,TRBD2
ASSLVTGANYGYT,TRBV7-2,TRBJ1-2,TRBD1
ASTTTLAKNIQY,TRBV12-3/TRBV12-4,TRBJ2-4,NA
ASGTYSVGDPSSYNEQF,TRBV28,TRBJ2-1,NA
SARYNYGYT,TRBV20-1,TRBJ1-2,NA
ASSFRAGANVLT,TRBV27,TRBJ2-6,NA
ASSLGQGSF,TRBV11-2,TRBJ1-1,TRBD1
SARDRGQIYEQY,TRBV20-1,TRBJ2-7,TRBD1
ASSSGLAQGEQF,TRBV5-1,TRBJ2-1,TRBD2
ASSAGRGREKLF,TRBV6-1,TRBJ1-4,TRBD1
ASSRVRASNTEAF,TRBV4-3,TRBJ1-1,NA
ASSSPGRRLSYNEQF,TRBV7-9,TRBJ2-1,NA
SPQGGLTDTQY,TRBV29-1,TRBJ2-3,NA
ASSLEVAGKQY,TRBV7-9,TRBJ2-7,NA
ASSPGGRPSRF,TRBV7-8,TRBJ2-1,TRBD2
AWSVLVSNEQF,TRBV30,TRBJ2-1,NA
ASTLHVNTEAF,TRBV6-1,TRBJ1-1,NA
ASSEQNYEQY,TRBV2,TRBJ2-7,NA
ASTPRWEARGSESGETQY,TRBV27,TRBJ2-5,TRBD1
ASRTGLASYNEQF,TRBV6-2/TRBV6-3,TRBJ2-1,TRBD2
ASSSVQGQETQY,TRBV11-2,TRBJ2-5,TRBD1
ATSDLGQEQF,TRBV24-1,TRBJ2-1,NA
ASSPPGLPYNEQF,TRBV12-3/TRBV12-4,TRBJ2-1,NA
ASFQGARGYT,TRBV28,TRBJ1-2,TRBD1
ASSGGGGAGGYEQY,TRBV5-1,TRBJ2-7,TRBD2
ASSFIGQSEAF,TRBV27,TRBJ1-1,NA
ASDGGRADTQY,TRBV2,TRBJ2-3,NA
ASSLGTGESGEQY,TRBV7-8,TRBJ2-7,TRBD1
ASSPLSGQSVAYNSPLH,TRBV18,TRBJ1-6,TRBD1
ASSLGPSVLYGYT,TRBV28,TRBJ1-2,NA
ASTPEAVRETQY,TRBV5-1,TRBJ2-5,NA